The sequence of this T cell receptor beta chain was determined in a study of blood T cell dynamics during melanoma immunotherapy. General study results and limits: It remained unknown if the driving T cell clones were melanoma-specific.

The CDR3 spans 17 residues. The germline V gene has CDR1 SGHTA and CDR2 FQGNSA. J was trimmed by 1 base and V by 5 bases; bases with no gene match: 12. Comments on this clone: Its matching antigen is unknown.

Time point here: pre-treatment baseline. Apart from two fast progressors, RECIST 1.1 response was judged 12 weeks post-infusion. No patient had earlier systemic cancer treatment, concurrent immunosuppressants, or another active cancer. DNA loading was fixed at 350 to 450 ng for all bulk PBMC samples. Assay used: immunoSEQ multiplex PCR; TCRdb lists only in-frame clones, some missing. This sample yields more than 10,000 clones, of which about 81% are seen a single time; 9% belongs to the top ten. The chain couples TRBV7-2 to TRBJ2-3; 7 nucleotides line up with TRBD2. The TCR was taken from a human donor with melanoma. The sequencing used blood, collected from a patient treated with checkpoint blockade. CDR3 region: CASSPSGGGRGTDTQYF. Here the CDR3 DNA reads TGTGCCAGCAGCCCATCGGGCGGGGGTAGGGGCACAGATACGCAGTATTTT.